This T cell receptor beta chain comes out of a study of immunodeficiency (dated by TCRdb to between 2017 and 2020). Study-wide context: Repertoire analysis was done to look for VDJ recombination defects and oligoclonality.

Note on this clone: There is no known antigen for this receptor. The germline gene is not matched at one end of the junction; a read error may be the cause.

The CDR1 and CDR2 encoded by the germline V gene (reference sequence) are LGHDT and YNNKEL. CDR3 length: 15 amino acids, cysteine to phenylalanine. The read is trimmed to its CDR3 DNA, 45 bases read in frame from base 1. CD3+CD8+ T cells were sorted from fresh PBMCs before TCR sequencing. General conclusions and limits of the study: Severe oligoclonality, as judged by top-100 and total clonotype frequencies, was observed in patient CD8+ T cells but not in patient CD4+ T cells. Entropy comparisons showed n=3 (open circles) for patients versus healthy controls; a thymic development effect was only suggested as possible. Restricted TRB V-J pairing and lower productive entropy were observed in patient CD8+ T cells compared with control CD8+ T cells.

Genomic DNA was extracted using the QIAamp DNA Blood Mini Kit and was submitted for immunoSEQ repertoire analysis. CDR3 regions were amplified by multiplex PCR from a standard quantity of genomic DNA template. The PCR products underwent sequencing on an Illumina platform. In the authors' own workflow: Sequences were mapped to a reference, using V, D and J gene definitions from IMGT. To eliminate PCR and sequencing errors, a nearest-neighbor clustering algorithm combined closely related sequences. V, D and J usage in productive unique and total sequences was analyzed using ImmunoSEQ Analyzer tools and R version 3.6.1. TCRdb stores this immuneACCESS table with in-frame sequences only. Part of the clones is absent; in the studies checked, under half of the shortfall reflects unresolved V genes, and no reason is known for the rest. V and J calls and clone size are given by that table; D and trimming were obtained from the DNA. This sample gives approximately 3,300 clones in total; approximately 91% of them show up just once. The ten biggest clones cover about 11% of the sample.

The TCR sequence derives from a human donor in good health. The specimen sequenced was CD8+ T cells from blood. The V and J genes are TRBV3-1 (or the pseudogene TRBV3-2) and TRBJ2-5, with the D call perhaps TRBD1 or TRBD2, each one matching 6 bases. The CDR3 here reads CASSEEAGGEETQYF. In nucleotides, the sequence is TGTGCCAGCAGCGAAGAGGCCGGGGGCGAAGAGACCCAGTACTTC.